Listed below are T cell receptor beta chains from one sample, sequenced in a study of shared clonotypes between healthy human individuals. The table came from immunoSEQ multiplex PCR; TCRdb's copy has only in-frame clones and leaves some out. The table records 2 million to 2.5 million clones, roughly 93% of them present only once. The sample was naive CD4+ T cells from PBMCs. The receptors were sampled from a man between 18 and 29 years old in good health. Some clones in this sample may be carry-over from other donors' samples. The CDR3 runs from the conserved cysteine through the conserved F or W. D genes are given only for firm matches. Only part of the rows carry a size: once, few, many, or a class if the clone is expanded.

j_call: TRBJ2-1; clone_size: once; v_call: TRBV19; d_call: .; cdr3_nt: TGTGCCAGTAGTACCCCGGGTGAGCAGTTCTTC; cdr3_aa: CASSTPGEQFF
j_call: TRBJ2-2; clone_size: .; v_call: TRBV30; d_call: .; cdr3_nt: TGTGCCTGGATGTTCGGCTCCGGGGAGCTGTTTTTT; cdr3_aa: CAWMFGSGELFF
j_call: TRBJ1-2; clone_size: .; v_call: TRBV4-1; d_call: .; cdr3_nt: TGCGCCAGCAGCTCGGACCGGGGGAAAGGCTACACCTTC; cdr3_aa: CASSSDRGKGYTF
j_call: TRBJ1-2; clone_size: .; v_call: TRBV2; d_call: .; cdr3_nt: TGTGCCAGCAGTGGACTTCTGGCTGGCTACACCTTC; cdr3_aa: CASSGLLAGYTF
j_call: TRBJ2-2; clone_size: .; v_call: TRBV7-9; d_call: .; cdr3_nt: TGTGCCAGCAGCTTAAGGAGAACCGGGGAGCTGTTTTTT; cdr3_aa: CASSLRRTGELFF
j_call: TRBJ1-2; clone_size: once; v_call: TRBV5-4; d_call: TRBD1; cdr3_nt: TGTGCCAGCAGCTTGGCCCGGACAGGGGGCGGCTACACCTTC; cdr3_aa: CASSLARTGGGYTF
j_call: TRBJ1-1; clone_size: once; v_call: TRBV9; d_call: .; cdr3_nt: TGTGCCAGCAGCCCAACCACCCTGAACACTGAAGCTTTCTTT; cdr3_aa: CASSPTTLNTEAFF
j_call: TRBJ1-1; clone_size: .; v_call: TRBV27; d_call: .; cdr3_nt: TGTGCCAGCAGTTTAACGCAGGGGAACACTGAAGCTTTCTTT; cdr3_aa: CASSLTQGNTEAFF
j_call: TRBJ2-7; clone_size: .; v_call: TRBV28; d_call: TRBD1; cdr3_nt: TGTGCCAGCAGTTCCCGGGACAGGCTCCACGAGCAGTACTTC; cdr3_aa: CASSSRDRLHEQYF
j_call: TRBJ1-5; clone_size: .; v_call: TRBV11-3; d_call: .; cdr3_nt: TGTGCCAGCAGCCCGGATGGTGAGGGCAATCAGCCCCAGCATTTT; cdr3_aa: CASSPDGEGNQPQHF
j_call: TRBJ1-2; clone_size: .; v_call: TRBV30; d_call: .; cdr3_nt: TGTGCCTGGAGTCTCCGGTCCGGCTACACCTTC; cdr3_aa: CAWSLRSGYTF
j_call: TRBJ2-5; clone_size: .; v_call: TRBV7-8; d_call: .; cdr3_nt: TGTGCCAGCAGCTCCTCCCGGGGCGCGGAGACCCAGTACTTC; cdr3_aa: CASSSSRGAETQYF
j_call: TRBJ1-3; clone_size: .; v_call: TRBV5-1; d_call: .; cdr3_nt: TGCGCCAGCAGCCCGAACCCGGGGGGGACTGGAAACACCATATATTTT; cdr3_aa: CASSPNPGGTGNTIYF
j_call: TRBJ2-4; clone_size: .; v_call: TRBV6-5; d_call: .; cdr3_nt: TGTGCCAGCAGTGCCTCCCAAGGGCTAGCCCAGTACTTC; cdr3_aa: CASSASQGLAQYF
j_call: TRBJ1-2; clone_size: .; v_call: TRBV4-3; d_call: .; cdr3_nt: TGCGCCAGCAGCCAGCTGTCTGGAGGTGGCTACACCTTC; cdr3_aa: CASSQLSGGGYTF
j_call: TRBJ1-2; clone_size: .; v_call: TRBV19; d_call: .; cdr3_nt: TGTGCCAGTAGTGCTCAGTTAGCTAACTATGGCTACACCTTC; cdr3_aa: CASSAQLANYGYTF
j_call: TRBJ1-1; clone_size: .; v_call: TRBV18; d_call: .; cdr3_nt: TGTGCCAGCTCACCAGGTGGCAGTGAAGCTTTCTTT; cdr3_aa: CASSPGGSEAFF
j_call: TRBJ2-3; clone_size: .; v_call: TRBV18; d_call: TRBD2; cdr3_nt: TGTGCCAGCTCAAGCGGGAGTGTCGCAGATACGCAGTATTTT; cdr3_aa: CASSSGSVADTQYF
j_call: TRBJ2-1; clone_size: .; v_call: TRBV28; d_call: .; cdr3_nt: TGTGCCAGCAGCCGGGCCTCCTACAATGAGCAGTTCTTC; cdr3_aa: CASSRASYNEQFF
j_call: TRBJ1-1; clone_size: .; v_call: TRBV7-9; d_call: TRBD1; cdr3_nt: TGTGCCAGCAGCCCACAGACAGGGTTCGGGACTGAAGCTTTCTTT; cdr3_aa: CASSPQTGFGTEAFF
j_call: TRBJ1-2; clone_size: .; v_call: TRBV28; d_call: .; cdr3_nt: TGTGCCAGCAGTCTTCTAATGGGTGAAGATGGCTACACCTTC; cdr3_aa: CASSLLMGEDGYTF
j_call: TRBJ2-7; clone_size: .; v_call: TRBV20-1; d_call: .; cdr3_nt: TGCAGTGCAGGTGGAGATCTCGAGCAGTACTTC; cdr3_aa: CSAGGDLEQYF
j_call: TRBJ1-1; clone_size: .; v_call: TRBV19; d_call: .; cdr3_nt: TGTGCCAGTACAGGTACTGGGGCACCGTCCCAAGCTTTCTTT; cdr3_aa: CASTGTGAPSQAFF
j_call: TRBJ1-5; clone_size: few; v_call: TRBV19; d_call: TRBD1; cdr3_nt: TGTGCCAGCCAGATGGGACAGGAACATCAGCCCCAGCATTTT; cdr3_aa: CASQMGQEHQPQHF
j_call: TRBJ2-7; clone_size: .; v_call: TRBV6-5; d_call: .; cdr3_nt: TGTGCCAGCACCCTATACGCCCGGATGCCGGGGGAGCAGTACTTC; cdr3_aa: CASTLYARMPGEQYF
j_call: TRBJ1-2; clone_size: .; v_call: TRBV9; d_call: .; cdr3_nt: TGTGCCAGCAGCGTAGCGGCATTTATGGGCTACACCTTC; cdr3_aa: CASSVAAFMGYTF
j_call: TRBJ2-7; clone_size: .; v_call: TRBV7-9; d_call: .; cdr3_nt: TGTGCCAGCAGCTTAGCGCGGTCAGGGGCAGAGCAGTACTTC; cdr3_aa: CASSLARSGAEQYF
j_call: TRBJ2-7; clone_size: .; v_call: TRBV28; d_call: TRBD2; cdr3_nt: TGTGCCAGCAGTCCCCTCGGACTAGCGGGAGCCGAGCAGTACTTC; cdr3_aa: CASSPLGLAGAEQYF
j_call: TRBJ2-3; clone_size: once; v_call: TRBV7-9; d_call: TRBD2; cdr3_nt: TGTGCCAGCAGCCTAAGTTGGACTAGCGGGAGAAGGACAGATACGCAGTATTTT; cdr3_aa: CASSLSWTSGRRTDTQYF
j_call: TRBJ2-2; clone_size: .; v_call: TRBV2; d_call: .; cdr3_nt: TGTGCCAGCATTCCGGACGCGAACACCGGGGAGCTGTTTTTT; cdr3_aa: CASIPDANTGELFF
j_call: TRBJ2-7; clone_size: .; v_call: TRBV5-1; d_call: TRBD1; cdr3_nt: TGCGCCAGCAGCTTGGAAAACAGGGGGATCTACGAGCAGTACTTC; cdr3_aa: CASSLENRGIYEQYF
j_call: TRBJ2-7; clone_size: .; v_call: TRBV5-4; d_call: TRBD1; cdr3_nt: TGTGCCAGCAGCCCGGGACAGGGGCTCGACGAGCAGTACTTC; cdr3_aa: CASSPGQGLDEQYF
j_call: TRBJ1-2; clone_size: .; v_call: TRBV20-1; d_call: .; cdr3_nt: TGCAGTGCTAGTAAAATGAGGGGCTACACCTTC; cdr3_aa: CSASKMRGYTF